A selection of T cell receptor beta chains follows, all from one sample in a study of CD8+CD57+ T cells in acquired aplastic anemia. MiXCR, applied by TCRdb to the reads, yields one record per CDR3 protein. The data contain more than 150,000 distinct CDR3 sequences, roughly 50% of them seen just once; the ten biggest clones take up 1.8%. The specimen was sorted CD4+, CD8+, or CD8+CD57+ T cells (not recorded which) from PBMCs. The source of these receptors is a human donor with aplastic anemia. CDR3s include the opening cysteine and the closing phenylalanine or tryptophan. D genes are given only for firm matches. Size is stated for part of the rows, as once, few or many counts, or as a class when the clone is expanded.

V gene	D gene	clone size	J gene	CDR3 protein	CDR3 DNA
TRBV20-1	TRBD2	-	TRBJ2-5	CSAAKRESGETQYF	TGCAGTGCTGCAAAGCGGGAGTCGGGGGAGACCCAGTACTTC
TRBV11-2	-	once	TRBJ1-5	CASSFLGGGGRQPQHF	TGTGCCAGCAGCTTCTTGGGGGGAGGGGGGAGGCAGCCCCAGCATTTT
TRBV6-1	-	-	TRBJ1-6	CASSDYSVSPLHF	TGTGCCAGCAGTGACTATTCCGTATCACCCCTCCACTTT
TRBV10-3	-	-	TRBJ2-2	CAISESGSGELFF	TGTGCCATCAGTGAGTCTGGTTCCGGGGAGCTGTTTTTT
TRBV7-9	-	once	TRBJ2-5	CASSLTSAETQYF	TGTGCCAGCAGCCTCACCTCGGCTGAGACCCAGTACTTC
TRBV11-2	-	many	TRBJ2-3	CASSPWTSATDTQYF	TGTGCCAGCAGCCCTTGGACTTCGGCCACAGATACGCAGTATTTT
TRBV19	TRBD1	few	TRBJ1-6	CASSIAQGAGSPLHF	TGTGCCAGTAGTATCGCCCAGGGGGCAGGGTCACCCCTCCACTTT
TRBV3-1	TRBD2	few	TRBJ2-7	CASSHFPGLASEQYF	TGTGCCAGCAGCCACTTTCCGGGACTAGCGAGCGAGCAGTACTTC
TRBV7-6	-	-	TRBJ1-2	CASSSPFGYTF	TGTGCCAGCAGCTCCCCTTTCGGCTACACCTTC
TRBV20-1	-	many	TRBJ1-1	CSAPGGGLSPREAFF	TGCAGTGCTCCCGGGGGGGGGCTCTCACCTCGTGAAGCTTTCTTT